Only one count was recorded for the clone carrying this T cell receptor beta chain. This CDR3 has 15 residues. Germline values: CDR1 LNHNV, CDR2 YYDKDF (reference sequence). The ends lost 0 bases at V and 7 bases at J; junction bases unmatched: 9. As handled by the study authors: For nucleated cells, counts were estimated from reference gene primer amplification. Sequenced by immunoSEQ multiplex PCR; TCRdb stores in-frame clones only, minus some. For V, J and clone size, that table is used; D and trimming come from the DNA. This table holds some 320,000 clones, about nine tenths found once. This entry is derived from a study of blood T cell repertoires in COVID-19. Looking at the study overall: Researchers got acute and convalescent COVID-19 samples from the United States, Italy and Spain.

Participants came from roughly 25 US areas, aged about 18 to 90 years. Symptom resolution, clearance, or two negative PCRs marked donors in Cohort 3 as recovered. Sequencing was done on a sample of PBMCs or T cells enriched from blood (not recorded which). The TCR sequence derives from a man in his 60s who had recovered from COVID-19. This rearrangement joins TRBV15 to TRBJ2-7, with TRBD2 identical over 7 bases. CDR3 loop: CATSRDGRGAGEQYF. CDR3 DNA sequence: TGTGCCACCAGCAGAGATGGGAGGGGCGCGGGGGAGCAGTACTTC.